The 9 T cell receptor beta chains given below trace back to one sample, sequenced in a study of T cells in Graves' hyperthyroidism and ophthalmopathy. What was amplified from RNA transcripts were TCR beta CDR3 regions. The primer set for the first-round RT-PCR of the TCR CDR3 was HTBI. TCRdb itself ran the multiplex PCR reads through MiXCR, one entry per CDR3 protein. The sample lists around 620,000 distinct CDR3 sequences; about 17% were seen once. Sequenced sample: blood. The receptors derive from a woman aged 30 to 39 with Graves' hyperthyroidism.

The chain links TRBV6-1 to TRBJ2-5, with D perhaps given as TRBD1 or TRBD2 (5 bases each). This CDR3 region has 13 residues. V was clipped by 5 bases and J by 4 bases, with 11 bases between them. Germline V gene data show CDR1 as MNHNS and CDR2 as SASEGT. CDR3 region: CASSPWDGETQYF. CDR3 sequence (DNA): TGTGCCAGCAGTCCTTGGGACGGAGAGACCCAGTACTTC.

The sample holds a few counts of this clonotype. The chain combines TRBV30 with TRBJ2-2; 8 bases match TRBD1. Trimming cost V 5 bases and J 5 bases; bases outside gene matches: 4. Per the germline V gene, CDR1 is GTSNPN and CDR2 is SVGIG (reference sequence). The CDR3 runs 13 residues. The CDR3 loop is CAWGTGYTGELFF. The CDR3 nucleotides read TGTGCCTGGGGGACAGGCTATACCGGGGAGCTGTTTTTT.

The chain has TRBV28 and TRBJ1-3; D remains ambiguous. CDR1 is MDHEN, CDR2 SYDVKM, per germline. V lost 5 bases and J 0 bases, leaving 11 bases between the germline ends. CDR3 length equals 15 residues. CDR3 protein: CASSEGRFSGNTIYF. The CDR3, as DNA: TGTGCCAGCAGTGAAGGGCGGTTCTCTGGAAACACCATATATTTT.

This clonotype showed up many times. The chain employs TRBV12-3 or TRBV12-4 and TRBJ1-1; no reliable D call. Trimming removed 6 bases at V and 0 bases at J, with 8 bases between. CDR3 length: 13 amino acids. CDR3 region: CASSRSLNTEAFF. As DNA, the CDR3 is TGTGCCAGCAGCCGGAGCCTGAACACTGAAGCTTTCTTT.

This clonotype was counted many times. The chain is built from TRBV11-2 and TRBJ2-1; 9 bases fit TRBD1. The CDR3 is 15 amino acids. V was pared by 1 base and J by 6 bases, with 4 bases of the junction left unmatched. Germline values: CDR1 SGHAT, CDR2 FQNNGV. Written as DNA, the CDR3 is TGTGCCAGCAGCTTAGCGGTGACAGGGGGCAATGAGCAGTTCTTC. Translated: CASSLAVTGGNEQFF.

This clonotype has just a few counts. This sequence joins TRBV13 and TRBJ1-4, with TRBD1 matching over 9 bases. V shed 5 bases, J shed 7 bases, and the junction held 11 bases outside the gene matches. Germline CDR1 PRHDT, CDR2 FYEKMQ (reference sequence). CDR3 length equals 16 residues. Here the CDR3 DNA reads TGTGCCAGCAGCCTAAAGCTGGACAGGGGCACTGAAAAACTGTTTTTT. This encodes CASSLKLDRGTEKLFF.

The sample holds many counts of this clonotype. This chain connects TRBV28 to TRBJ2-3, with 11 nucleotides matching TRBD1. With 5 bases clipped from V and 0 bases from J, the junction kept 4 bases outside the gene matches. The CDR3 contains 16 residues. The germline V gene has CDR1 MDHEN and CDR2 SYDVKM. The CDR3 region has the DNA TGTGCCAGCAGTAGCTGGGACAGGGGGAGCACAGATACGCAGTATTTT. It encodes CASSSWDRGSTDTQYF.

The chain combines TRBV4-2 with TRBJ1-6; D uncertain. This CDR3 is built from 18 residues. From germline, CDR1 is LGHNA and CDR2 YNFKEQ. V was pared by 2 bases and J by 0 bases, with 14 bases between. The CDR3 loop is CASSQQPQEDSYNSPLHF. CDR3 bases: TGTGCCAGCAGCCAACAACCCCAGGAGGACTCCTATAATTCACCCCTCCACTTT.

This clonotype was found a few times. The chain links TRBV7-2 to TRBJ2-4; D not certain. The germline V and J ends were trimmed by 5 bases and 8 bases, with 16 bases remaining between them. The CDR3 covers 14 residues. The germline V gene has CDR1 SGHTA and CDR2 FQGNSA. The CDR3, as DNA: TGTGCCAGCAGCAGCCGGGCCGGAATTGACATTCAGTACTTC. It is translated as CASSSRAGIDIQYF.